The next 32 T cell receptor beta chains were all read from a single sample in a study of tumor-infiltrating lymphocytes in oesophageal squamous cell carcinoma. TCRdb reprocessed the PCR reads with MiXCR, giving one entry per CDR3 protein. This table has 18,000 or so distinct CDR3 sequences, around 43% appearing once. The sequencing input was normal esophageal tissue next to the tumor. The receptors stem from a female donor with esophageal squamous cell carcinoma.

CDR3 protein: CASSLGGGQGYYGYTF. The CDR3 nucleotides are TGTGCCAGCAGCTTAGGAGGTGGACAGGGGTACTATGGCTACACCTTC. The rearrangement uses TRBV7-2 and TRBJ1-2, with TRBD1 matching 9 bases. Trimming at V came to 1 base and at J to 3 bases, leaving 6 bases not matched to a gene. Germline-derived CDR1 and CDR2 are SGHTA and FQGNSA. This CDR3 has 16 amino acids.

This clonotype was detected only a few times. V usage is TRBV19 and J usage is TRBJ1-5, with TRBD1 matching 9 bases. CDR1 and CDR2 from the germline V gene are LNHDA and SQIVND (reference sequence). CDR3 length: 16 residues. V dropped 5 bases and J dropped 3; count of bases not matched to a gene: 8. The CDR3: CASSASTGGFNQPQHF. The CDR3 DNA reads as TGTGCCAGTAGTGCGTCCACAGGGGGCTTCAATCAGCCCCAGCATTTT.

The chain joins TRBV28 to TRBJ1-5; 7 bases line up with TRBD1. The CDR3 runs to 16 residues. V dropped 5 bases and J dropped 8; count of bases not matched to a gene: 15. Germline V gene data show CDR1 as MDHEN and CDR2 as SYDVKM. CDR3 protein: CASSPYRNRGREPQHF. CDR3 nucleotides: TGTGCCAGCAGTCCTTACCGGAACAGGGGAAGGGAGCCCCAGCATTTT.

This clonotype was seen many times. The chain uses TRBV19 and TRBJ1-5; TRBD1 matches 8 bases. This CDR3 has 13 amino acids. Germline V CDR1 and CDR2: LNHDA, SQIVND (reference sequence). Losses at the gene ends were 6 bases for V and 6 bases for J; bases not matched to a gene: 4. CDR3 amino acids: CASSRTGSQPQHF. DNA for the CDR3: TGTGCCAGTAGCCGGACAGGGAGTCAGCCCCAGCATTTT.

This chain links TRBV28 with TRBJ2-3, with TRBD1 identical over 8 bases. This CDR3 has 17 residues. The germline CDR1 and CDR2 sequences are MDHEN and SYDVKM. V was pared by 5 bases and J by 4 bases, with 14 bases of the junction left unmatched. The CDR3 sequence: CASSLYRDRGRPDTQYF. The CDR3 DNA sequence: TGTGCCAGCAGTCTATACCGTGACAGGGGTCGCCCAGATACGCAGTATTTT.

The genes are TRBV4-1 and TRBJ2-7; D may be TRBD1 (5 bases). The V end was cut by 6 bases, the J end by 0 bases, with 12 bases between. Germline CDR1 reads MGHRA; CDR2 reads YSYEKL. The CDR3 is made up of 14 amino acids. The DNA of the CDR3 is TGCGCCAGCAGACCCGGACATGGCTCCTACGAGCAGTACTTC. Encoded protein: CASRPGHGSYEQYF.

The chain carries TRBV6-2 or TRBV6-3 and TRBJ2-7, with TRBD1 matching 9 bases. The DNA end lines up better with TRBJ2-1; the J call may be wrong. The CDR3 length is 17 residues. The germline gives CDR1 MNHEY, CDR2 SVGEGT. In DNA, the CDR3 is TGTGCCAGCAGTGGCCGACAGGGGGATCGAGGATACAATGAGCAGTTCTTC. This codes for CASSGRQGDRGYNEQFF.

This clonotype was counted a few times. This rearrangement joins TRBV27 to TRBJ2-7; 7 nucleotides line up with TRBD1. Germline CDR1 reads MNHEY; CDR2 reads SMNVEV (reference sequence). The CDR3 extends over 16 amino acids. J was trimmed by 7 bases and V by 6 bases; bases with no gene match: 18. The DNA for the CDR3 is TGTGCCAGCAGCCTAGGAGGACAGGCGTTCTACAATGAGCAGTACTTC. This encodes CASSLGGQAFYNEQYF.

The chain's CDR3 is CASSQGWQETQYF. DNA for the CDR3: TGCGCCAGCAGCCAAGGGTGGCAAGAGACCCAGTACTTC. The V gene is TRBV4-1, the J gene TRBJ2-7; no firm D call. Gene TRBJ2-5 matches the end of the DNA better, so the J call may be wrong. Germline V CDR1 and CDR2: MGHRA, YSYEKL. The CDR3 runs 13 residues.

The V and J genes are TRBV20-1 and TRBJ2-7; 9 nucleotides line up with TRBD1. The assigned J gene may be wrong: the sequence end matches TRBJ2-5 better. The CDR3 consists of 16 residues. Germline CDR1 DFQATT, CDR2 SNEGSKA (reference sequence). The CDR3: CSAPTAGQGVWETQYF. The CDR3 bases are TGCAGTGCTCCGACGGCGGGACAGGGTGTGTGGGAGACCCAGTACTTC.

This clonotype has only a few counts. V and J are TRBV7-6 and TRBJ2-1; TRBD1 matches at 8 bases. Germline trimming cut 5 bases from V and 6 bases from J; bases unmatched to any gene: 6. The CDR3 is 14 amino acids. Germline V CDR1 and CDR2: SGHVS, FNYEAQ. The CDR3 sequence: CASSDTDRVNEQFF. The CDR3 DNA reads TGTGCCAGCAGCGATACGGACAGGGTCAATGAGCAGTTCTTC.

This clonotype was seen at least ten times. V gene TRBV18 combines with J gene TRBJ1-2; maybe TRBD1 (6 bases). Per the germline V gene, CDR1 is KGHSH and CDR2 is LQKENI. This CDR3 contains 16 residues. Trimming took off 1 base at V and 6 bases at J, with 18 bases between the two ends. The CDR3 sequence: CASSPRKTGIMDGYTF. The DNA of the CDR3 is TGTGCCAGCTCACCACGTAAGACAGGAATTATGGATGGCTACACCTTC.

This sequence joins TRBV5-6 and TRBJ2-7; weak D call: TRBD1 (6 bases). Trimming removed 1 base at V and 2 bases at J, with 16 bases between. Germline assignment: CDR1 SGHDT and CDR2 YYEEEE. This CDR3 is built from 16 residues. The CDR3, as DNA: TGTGCCAGCAGCTTGATCCTAAGGACAGTTACCTACGAGCAGTACTTC. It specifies CASSLILRTVTYEQYF.

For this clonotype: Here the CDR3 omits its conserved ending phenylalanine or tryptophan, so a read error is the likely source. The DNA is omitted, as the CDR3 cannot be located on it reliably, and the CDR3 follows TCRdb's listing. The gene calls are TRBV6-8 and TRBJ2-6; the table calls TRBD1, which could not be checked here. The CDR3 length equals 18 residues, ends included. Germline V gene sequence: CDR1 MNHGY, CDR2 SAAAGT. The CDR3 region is CASRQPGTGTYNEQFFGP.

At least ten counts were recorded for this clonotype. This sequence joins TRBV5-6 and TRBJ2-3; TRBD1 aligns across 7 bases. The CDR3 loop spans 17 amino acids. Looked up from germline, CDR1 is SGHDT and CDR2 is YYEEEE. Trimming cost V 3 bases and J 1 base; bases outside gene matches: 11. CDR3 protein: CASSWGQIRVGTDTQYF. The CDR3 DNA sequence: TGTGCCAGCAGCTGGGGACAGATCCGTGTCGGCACAGATACGCAGTATTTT.

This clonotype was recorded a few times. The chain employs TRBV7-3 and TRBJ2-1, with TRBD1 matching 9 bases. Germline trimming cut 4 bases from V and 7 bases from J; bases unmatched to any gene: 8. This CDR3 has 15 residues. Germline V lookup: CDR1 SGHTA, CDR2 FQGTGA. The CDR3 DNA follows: TGTGCCAGCAGCTCAGGGACAGGGATTGAGAATGAGCAGTTCTTC. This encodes CASSSGTGIENEQFF.

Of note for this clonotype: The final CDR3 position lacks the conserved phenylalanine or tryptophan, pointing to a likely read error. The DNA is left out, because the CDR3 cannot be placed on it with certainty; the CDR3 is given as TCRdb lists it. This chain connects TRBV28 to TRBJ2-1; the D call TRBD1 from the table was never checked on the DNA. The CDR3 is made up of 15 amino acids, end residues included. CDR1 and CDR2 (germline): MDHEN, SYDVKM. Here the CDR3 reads CASRDPTNYGYTFGS.

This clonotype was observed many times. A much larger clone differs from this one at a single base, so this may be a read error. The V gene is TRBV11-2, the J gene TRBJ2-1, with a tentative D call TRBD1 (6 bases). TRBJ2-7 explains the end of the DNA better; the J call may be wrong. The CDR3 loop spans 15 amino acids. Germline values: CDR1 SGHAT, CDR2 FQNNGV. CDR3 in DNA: TGTGCCAGCAGCCGGGGACAAAGCTCCTACAATGAGCAGTACTTC. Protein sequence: CASSRGQSSYNEQYF.

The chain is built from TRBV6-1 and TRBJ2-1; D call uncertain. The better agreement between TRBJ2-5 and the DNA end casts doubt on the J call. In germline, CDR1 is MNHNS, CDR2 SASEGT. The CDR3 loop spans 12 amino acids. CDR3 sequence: CASSEGQETQYF. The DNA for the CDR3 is TGTGCCAGCAGTGAGGGGCAAGAGACCCAGTACTTC.

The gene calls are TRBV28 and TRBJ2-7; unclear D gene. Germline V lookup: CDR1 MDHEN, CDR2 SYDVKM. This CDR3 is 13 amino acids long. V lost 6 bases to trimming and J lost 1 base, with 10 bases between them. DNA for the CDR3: TGTGCCAGCAGCCCTCCAGTATCCTACGAGCAGTACTTC. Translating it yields CASSPPVSYEQYF.

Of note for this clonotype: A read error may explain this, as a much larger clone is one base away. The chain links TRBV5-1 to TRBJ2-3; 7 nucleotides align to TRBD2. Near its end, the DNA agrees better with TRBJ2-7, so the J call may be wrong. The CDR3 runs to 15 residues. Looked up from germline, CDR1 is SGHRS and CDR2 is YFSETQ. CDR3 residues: CASSKRLAILYEQYF. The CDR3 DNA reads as TGCGCCAGCAGTAAACGACTAGCAATTCTGTACGAGCAGTACTTC.

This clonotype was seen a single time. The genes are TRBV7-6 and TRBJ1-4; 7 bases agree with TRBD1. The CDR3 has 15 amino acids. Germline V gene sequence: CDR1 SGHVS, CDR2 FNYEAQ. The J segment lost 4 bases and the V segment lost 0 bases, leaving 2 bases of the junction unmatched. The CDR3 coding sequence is TGTGCCAGCAGCTTAGCGCAGGGGGGTAATGAAAAACTGTTTTTT. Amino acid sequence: CASSLAQGGNEKLFF.

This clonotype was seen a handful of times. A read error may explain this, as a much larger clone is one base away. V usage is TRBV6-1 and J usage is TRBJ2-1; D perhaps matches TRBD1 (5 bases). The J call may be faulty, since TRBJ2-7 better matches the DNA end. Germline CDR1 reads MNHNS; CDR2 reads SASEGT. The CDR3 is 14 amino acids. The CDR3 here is CASRLDNGYNEQYF. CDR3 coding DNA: TGTGCCAGCAGGCTGGACAATGGGTACAATGAGCAGTACTTC.

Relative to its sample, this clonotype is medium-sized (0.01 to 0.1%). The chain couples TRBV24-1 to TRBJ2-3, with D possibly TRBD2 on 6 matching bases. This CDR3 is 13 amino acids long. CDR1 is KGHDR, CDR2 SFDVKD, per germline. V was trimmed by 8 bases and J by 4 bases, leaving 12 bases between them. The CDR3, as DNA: TGTGCCACCAACGGGGGAGGCGCAGATACGCAGTATTTT. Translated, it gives CATNGGGADTQYF.

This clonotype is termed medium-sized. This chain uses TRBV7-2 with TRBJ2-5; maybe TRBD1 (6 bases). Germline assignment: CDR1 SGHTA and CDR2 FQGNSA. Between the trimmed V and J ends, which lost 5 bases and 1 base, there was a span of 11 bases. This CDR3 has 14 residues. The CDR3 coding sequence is TGTGCCAGCAGCCCCGGACAGTTCCAAGAGACCCAGTACTTC. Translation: CASSPGQFQETQYF.

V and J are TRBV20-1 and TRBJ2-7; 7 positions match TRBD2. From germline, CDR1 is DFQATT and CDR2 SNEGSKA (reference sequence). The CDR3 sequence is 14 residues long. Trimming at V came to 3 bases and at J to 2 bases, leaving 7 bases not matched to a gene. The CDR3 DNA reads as TGCAGTGCTAGGAATCCTAGCGGAACCTACGAGCAGTACTTC. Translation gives CSARNPSGTYEQYF.

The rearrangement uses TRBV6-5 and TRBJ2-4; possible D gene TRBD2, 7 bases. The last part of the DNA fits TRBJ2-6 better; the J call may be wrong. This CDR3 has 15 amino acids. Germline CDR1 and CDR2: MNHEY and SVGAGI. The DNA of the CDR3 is TGTGCCAGCATCGAAGGGGGGGCCGGGGCCAACGTCCTGACTTTC. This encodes CASIEGGAGANVLTF.

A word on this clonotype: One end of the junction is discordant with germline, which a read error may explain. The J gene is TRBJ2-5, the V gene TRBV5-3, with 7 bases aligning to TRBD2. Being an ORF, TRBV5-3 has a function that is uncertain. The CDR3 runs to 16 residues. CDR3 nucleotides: TGTGCCAGCAGCTTAAAGCGTGGACTAGTTGGGGAGACCCAGTACTTC. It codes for CASSLKRGLVGETQYF.

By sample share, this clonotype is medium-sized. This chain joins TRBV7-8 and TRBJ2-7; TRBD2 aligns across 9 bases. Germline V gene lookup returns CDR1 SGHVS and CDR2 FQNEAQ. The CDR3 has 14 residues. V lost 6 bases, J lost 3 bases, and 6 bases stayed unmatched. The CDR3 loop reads CASRVAGVSYEQYF. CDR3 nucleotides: TGTGCCAGCAGGGTAGCGGGAGTGAGCTACGAGCAGTACTTC.

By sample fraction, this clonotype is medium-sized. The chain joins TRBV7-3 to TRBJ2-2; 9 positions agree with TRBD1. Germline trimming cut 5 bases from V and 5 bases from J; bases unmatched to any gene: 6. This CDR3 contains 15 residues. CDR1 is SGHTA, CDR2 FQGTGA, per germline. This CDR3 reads CASSPPGTGTGELFF. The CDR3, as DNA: TGTGCCAGCAGCCCGCCTGGGACAGGGACCGGGGAGCTGTTTTTT.

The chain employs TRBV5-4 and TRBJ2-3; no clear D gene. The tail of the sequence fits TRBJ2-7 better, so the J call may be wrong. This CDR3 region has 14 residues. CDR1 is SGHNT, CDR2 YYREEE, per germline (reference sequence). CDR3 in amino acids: CASSLDRMYNEQYF. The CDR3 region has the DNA TGTGCCAGCAGCTTGGACAGAATGTACAATGAGCAGTACTTC.

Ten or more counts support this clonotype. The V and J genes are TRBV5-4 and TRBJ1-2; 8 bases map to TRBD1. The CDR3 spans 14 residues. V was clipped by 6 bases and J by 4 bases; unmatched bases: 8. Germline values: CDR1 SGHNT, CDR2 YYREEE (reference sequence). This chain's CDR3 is CASTEQGGIYGYTF. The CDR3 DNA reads TGTGCCAGCACCGAACAGGGGGGAATCTATGGCTACACCTTC.